Shown below are 10 T cell receptor beta chains from a single sample sequenced in a study of response to subunit inactivated influenza vaccine. From the RT-PCR reads, TCRdb called clonotypes with MiXCR, one entry per CDR3 protein. This repertoire shows about 650,000 distinct CDR3 sequences, about a sixth found once; its top ten account for roughly 10%. Sample: PBMCs from blood, taken roughly 12 days after vaccination. These receptors all come from a man aged 50 to 59 who received an inactivated influenza vaccine.

Concerning this clonotype: One end of the junction fails to match germline, which may point to a read error. The chain is built from TRBV7-2 and TRBJ2-7; D remains ambiguous. The V gene's germline CDR1 is SGHTA and CDR2 FQGNSA. This CDR3 is built from 12 residues. In nucleotides, the CDR3 is TGTGCCAGCAGCTTAGATGGGCTATTAGTTGACTTC. Translation gives CASSLDGLLVDF.

This clonotype was observed a handful of times. V gene TRBV11-2 combines with J gene TRBJ2-7; no reliable D call. The CDR3 contains 17 residues. The V end lost 5 bases, the J end lost 4 bases, and 24 bases lay between the germline ends. CDR1 SGHAT and CDR2 FQNNGV come from the germline V gene. CDR3 DNA: TGTGCCAGCAGCCGGAAACCCATGGGTTATCAGAGGTACGAGCAGTACTTC. Protein sequence: CASSRKPMGYQRYEQYF.

The gene calls are TRBV4-1 and TRBJ2-6; D gene unclear. Trimming removed 8 bases from V and 2 bases from J, with 10 bases in between. CDR3 length equals 14 residues. Germline lookup yields CDR1 MGHRA and CDR2 YSYEKL. CDR3 coding DNA: TGCGCCAGCCAGCAACGACCTGGGGCCAACGTCCTGACTTTC. It is translated as CASQQRPGANVLTF.

Many counts were recorded for this clonotype. This rearrangement joins TRBV5-1 to TRBJ1-5; D is undetermined. CDR1 is SGHRS and CDR2 is YFSETQ in the germline V gene. The CDR3 has 14 amino acids. V gave up 0 bases and J gave up 1 base, with 5 bases separating them. Here the CDR3 DNA reads TGCGCCAGCAGCTTGGGTGAGAGCAATCAGCCCCAGCATTTT. Translated, it gives CASSLGESNQPQHF. The full variable domain, rest sourced from reference TRBV5-1 and TRBJ1-5, is KAGVTQTPRYLIKTRGQQVTLSCSPISGHRSVSWYQQTPGQGLQFLFEYFSETQRNKGNFPGRFSGRQFSNSRSEMNVSTLELGDSALYLCASSLGESNQPQHFGDGTRLSIL.

The J gene is TRBJ2-1, the V gene TRBV6-2 or TRBV6-3; maybe TRBD2 (5 bases). The CDR3 is 15 residues long. V was pared by 5 bases and J by 3 bases, with 14 bases between. Germline lookup yields CDR1 MNHEY and CDR2 SVGEGT. CDR3 sequence (DNA): TGTGCCAGCAGTCCTCTGGTGGGGAGCTACAATGAGCAGTTCTTC. Its protein product is CASSPLVGSYNEQFF.

J is TRBJ2-7 and V is TRBV29-1, with TRBD2 identical over 7 bases. There are 12 residues in the CDR3. Germline V CDR1 and CDR2: SQVTM, ANQGSEA. Trimming removed 7 bases from V and 7 bases from J; junction bases left unmatched: 10. CDR3 sequence: CSGGGGLGEQYF. The CDR3 region has the DNA TGCAGCGGGGGGGGAGGCCTAGGGGAGCAGTACTTC.

This clonotype was picked up a small number of times. The rearrangement uses TRBV5-5 and TRBJ1-3, with D perhaps matching TRBD1 (6 bases). The CDR3 contains 18 residues. Germline V CDR1 and CDR2: SGHKS, YYEKEE (reference sequence). V shed 4 bases and J shed 4 bases, with 24 bases lying between them. CDR3 DNA sequence: TGTGCCAGCAGCCGCACAGGGTGGGGCAGGGAACTCGGAAACACCATATATTTT. Protein product: CASSRTGWGRELGNTIYF. Using reference TRBV5-5 and TRBJ1-3 for the parts outside the CDR3, the full variable domain is DAGVTQSPTHLIKTRGQQVTLRCSPISGHKSVSWYQQVLGQGPQFIFQYYEKEERGRGNFPDRFSARQFPNYSSELNVNALLLGDSALYLCASSRTGWGRELGNTIYFGEGSWLTVV.

This clonotype appeared a few times. The J gene is TRBJ2-5, the V gene TRBV6-1; D is undetermined. The CDR3 covers 13 residues. The germline gives CDR1 MNHNS, CDR2 SASEGT. V lost 7 bases and J lost 1, with 10 bases in between. CDR3 nucleotides: TGTGCCAGCAAATGGGCCTCCCAAGAGACCCAGTACTTC. This sequence encodes CASKWASQETQYF.

This clonotype was counted a few times. DNA for the CDR3: TGCAGTGCCATTAGGACGGACTATGGCTACACCTTC. It yields the protein CSAIRTDYGYTF. The J gene is TRBJ1-2, the V gene TRBV20-1; D gene uncertain. CDR1 and CDR2 (germline): DFQATT, SNEGSKA (reference sequence). This CDR3 has 12 amino acids. Between the trimmed V and J ends, which lost 6 bases and 3 bases, there was a span of 11 bases.

The chain joins TRBV3-1 to TRBJ2-6, with D possibly TRBD1 on 6 matching bases. The ends were cut back, 4 bases at V and 0 bases at J, with 13 bases in the middle. The CDR3 is 17 amino acids. The germline V gene has CDR1 LGHDT and CDR2 YNNKEL (reference sequence). CDR3 protein: CASSRTTGTSGANVLTF. CDR3 in DNA: TGTGCCAGCAGCCGTACTACAGGGACCTCTGGGGCCAACGTCCTGACTTTC.